This T cell receptor beta chain is from a study of radiotherapy plus CTLA-4 blockade in lung cancer. Study-wide background: With 31% of patients having disease control, objective responses were seen in roughly 19%. Study-level findings and limits: Early clone dynamics of blood T cells, plus interferon-beta, reportedly predicted response best. Among blood TCR repertoires after radiotherapy plus ipilimumab, tumor-derived clones expanded.

This clone was picked up one time. The antigen remains undetermined. The repertoire was sequenced with immunoSEQ multiplex PCR; TCRdb's copy has only in-frame clones and lacks some. The sample gives about 80,000 clones, about four fifths of which show up once; approximately 0.8% is in the top ten. Focal radiation plus CTLA-4 blockade with ipilimumab was given to patients with chemo-refractory metastatic non-small-cell lung cancer. Trimming removed 2 bases from V and 5 bases from J, with 10 bases in between. The CDR3 has 13 amino acids. The V gene's germline CDR1 is SGHRS and CDR2 YFSETQ. The receptor's source is a human donor with non-small cell lung cancer who had stable disease on radiotherapy plus ipilimumab. This chain connects TRBV5-1 to TRBJ2-5; no clear D gene. The sequencing used peripheral blood, collected from a patient treated with radiotherapy plus ipilimumab. The CDR3 sequence is CASSFTGQETQYF. CDR3 bases: TGCGCCAGCAGCTTTACTGGGCAGGAGACCCAGTACTTC.